These 30 T cell receptor beta chains were all obtained from the same sample, sequenced in a study of molecular identifiers for immune sequencing clone quantification. Each CDR3 protein is one row after TCRdb ran MiXCR on the PCR reads. The table shows 40,000 to 45,000 distinct CDR3 sequences, with 15% to 20% occurring only once. Sequencing was performed on naive CD8+ T cells from blood, with Jurkat cell RNA spiked in. Subset reported: FACS-sorted CD8+CD4-CCR7+CD45RA+ naive T cells. The receptors were sampled from a human donor in good health. Some libraries in this study had Jurkat cell RNA spiked in.

This clonotype appeared many times. The chain joins TRBV21-1 to TRBJ2-5. TRBV21-1 is a known pseudogene. CDR3 length equals 13 residues. CDR3 in amino acids: CASSPSGVETQYF. In DNA, the CDR3 is TGTGCCAGCAGCCCCAGTGGGGTGGAGACCCAGTACTTC.

This clonotype was counted at least ten times. V gene TRBV28 combines with J gene TRBJ2-7; 7 bases line up with TRBD1. The length of the CDR3 is 13 residues. Germline CDR1 reads MDHEN; CDR2 reads SYDVKM. V dropped 4 bases and J dropped 2; count of bases not matched to a gene: 2. CDR3 coding DNA: TGTGCCAGCAGTTACAGGGGCCCCTACGAGCAGTACTTC. Protein: CASSYRGPYEQYF.

This clonotype was found many times. The chain combines TRBV19 with TRBJ2-7, with D unclear. The CDR3 totals 15 residues. Germline CDR1 and CDR2: LNHDA and SQIVND (reference sequence). V lost 5 bases, J lost 3 bases, and 17 bases lay in between. For the CDR3, the DNA is TGTGCCAGTAGTCCCGACCAATCCCCTTACTACGAGCAGTACTTC. Translating gives CASSPDQSPYYEQYF.

There are many counts of this clonotype. J is TRBJ2-3 and V is TRBV3-1; 8 positions agree with TRBD1. Per the germline V gene, CDR1 is LGHDT and CDR2 is YNNKEL (reference sequence). The CDR3 has 16 residues. V gave up 3 bases and J gave up 2 bases; unmatched junction bases: 7. CDR3 loop: CASSHWVTGVTDTQYF. The CDR3 DNA reads as TGTGCCAGCAGCCATTGGGTGACAGGGGTCACAGATACGCAGTATTTT.

In its sample, this clonotype was seen many times. This rearrangement joins TRBV20-1 to TRBJ2-3; the match to TRBD2 covers 12 bases. The CDR3 is made up of 14 amino acids. Germline lookup yields CDR1 DFQATT and CDR2 SNEGSKA (reference sequence). The J segment lost 4 bases and the V segment lost 7 bases, leaving 6 bases of the junction unmatched. The CDR3 bases are TGCAGTGTCGGGACTAGCGGGTATCCAGATACGCAGTATTTT. Translation gives CSVGTSGYPDTQYF.

This clonotype was detected ten times or more. This chain uses TRBV27 with TRBJ2-1; 10 positions match TRBD2. Germline V gene lookup returns CDR1 MNHEY and CDR2 SMNVEV (reference sequence). V was pared by 0 bases and J by 6 bases, with 2 bases of the junction left unmatched. This CDR3 is built from 15 residues. CDR3 nucleotides: TGTGCCAGCAGTTTATCAGCGGGAGGGTCCAATGAGCAGTTCTTC. Protein sequence: CASSLSAGGSNEQFF.

This clonotype was detected many times. This chain uses TRBV18 with TRBJ2-3; 8 bases agree with TRBD2. The V gene end was trimmed by 5 bases and the J gene end by 2 bases; junction bases not matched to a gene: 3. The CDR3 covers 14 residues. In germline, CDR1 is KGHSH, CDR2 LQKENI. The CDR3 spells CASSRAGATDTQYF. The CDR3, as DNA: TGTGCCAGCTCAAGAGCGGGAGCCACAGATACGCAGTATTTT.

This clonotype was observed many times. This chain joins TRBV27 and TRBJ2-1, with a tentative D call TRBD1 (5 bases). The V end lost 2 bases, the J end lost 6 bases, and 17 bases lay between the germline ends. The CDR3 is made up of 16 amino acids. From germline, CDR1 is MNHEY and CDR2 SMNVEV (reference sequence). Written as DNA, the CDR3 is TGTGCCAGCAGTTTACAGGGTCAACGGGTTACCAATGAGCAGTTCTTC. As protein: CASSLQGQRVTNEQFF.

At least ten counts were recorded for this clonotype. This chain connects TRBV7-2 to TRBJ2-7; 8 bases map to TRBD2. The germline CDR1 and CDR2 sequences are SGHTA and FQGNSA. This CDR3 region has 15 residues. With V trimmed by 5 bases and J by 2 bases, 8 bases remained unmatched. In DNA form, the CDR3 reads TGTGCCAGCAGCCCGCGTGCGGGGGGAACCTACGAGCAGTACTTC. It translates to CASSPRAGGTYEQYF.

This clonotype was detected many times. The chain uses TRBV6-2 or TRBV6-3 and TRBJ2-3; 8 positions match TRBD1. V shed 5 bases and J 6 bases; nucleotides not matched to a gene: 10. The germline V gene encodes CDR1 MNHEY and CDR2 SVGEGT. The CDR3 length is 15 residues. Here the CDR3 reads CASSQHGQGGDTQYF. CDR3 nucleotide sequence: TGTGCCAGCAGTCAGCACGGACAGGGCGGTGATACGCAGTATTTT.

This clonotype showed up many times. The chain employs TRBV6-1 and TRBJ2-5, with D maybe TRBD2 (7 bases). Germline V lookup: CDR1 MNHNS, CDR2 SASEGT. This CDR3 has 18 amino acids. V gave up 0 bases and J gave up 6 bases, with 23 bases separating them. The CDR3 loop reads CASSEAVWAGALSKTQYF. For the CDR3, the DNA is TGTGCCAGCAGTGAAGCCGTGTGGGCGGGGGCACTCTCCAAGACCCAGTACTTC.

This clonotype was recorded many times. This CDR3 reads CASSLELAGDNEQFF. DNA for the CDR3: TGTGCCAGCAGCTTAGAACTAGCGGGGGACAATGAGCAGTTCTTC. The gene calls are TRBV7-6 and TRBJ2-1; 11 bases align to TRBD2. Germline CDR1 is SGHVS and CDR2 is FNYEAQ. V was clipped by 1 base and J by 5 bases; unmatched bases: 1. The CDR3 length is 15 residues.

Details on this clonotype: A much larger clone sits a single nucleotide away, making a read error possible. The chain recombines TRBV14 with TRBJ1-5, with D possibly TRBD1 on 6 matching bases. The J call is doubtful: the DNA matches TRBJ2-3 better. This CDR3 is built from 16 residues. CDR1 and CDR2 (germline): SGHDN, FVKESK. The CDR3 spells CASSQGNRVAPQPQYF. The CDR3 nucleotides are TGTGCCAGCAGCCAAGGAAACAGGGTCGCCCCCCAGCCCCAGTATTTT.

At least ten counts were recorded for this clonotype. The rearrangement links TRBV7-2 to TRBJ1-4; D is possibly TRBD1 (6 bases). Germline V lookup: CDR1 SGHTA, CDR2 FQGNSA. This CDR3 contains 16 residues. V gave up 2 bases and J gave up 8 bases, with 18 bases separating them. The CDR3 region has the DNA TGTGCCAGCAGCTTATCCTACGGGGGGCTTGAGGAAAAACTGTTTTTT. This translates into CASSLSYGGLEEKLFF.

In this sample, this clonotype turned up many times. The chain recombines TRBV27 with TRBJ1-5; D possibly corresponds to TRBD1 (5 bases). Germline V gene lookup returns CDR1 MNHEY and CDR2 SMNVEV (reference sequence). This CDR3 contains 16 residues. Trimming stripped 6 bases from V and 4 bases from J, with 19 bases between. CDR3 sequence: CASSLNGAQRNQPQHF. In DNA, the CDR3 is TGTGCCAGCAGCCTTAACGGGGCACAGCGAAATCAGCCCCAGCATTTT.

The chain links TRBV5-3 to TRBJ2-2, with 9 bases identical to TRBD2. TRBV5-3 is annotated as an ORF whose role is uncertain. J was trimmed by 1 base and V by 8 bases; bases with no gene match: 6. The CDR3 contains 15 residues. The CDR3 reads CASSNSGRNTGELFF. The CDR3 nucleotides are TGTGCCAGCAGCAATAGCGGGAGGAACACCGGGGAGCTGTTTTTT.

Regarding this clonotype: A read error may account for a junction end that differs from germline. This sequence joins TRBV13 and TRBJ2-5; the D gene is possibly TRBD2 (6 bases). The CDR3 sequence is 16 residues long. CDR1 is PRHDT and CDR2 is FYEKMQ in the germline V gene (reference sequence). CDR3 sequence reads: CAGSSAGRGFGETLYF. Here the CDR3 DNA reads TGTGCCGGCAGCTCCGCGGGACGGGGTTTCGGGGAGACCCTGTACTTC.

This clonotype was counted at least ten times. The DNA of the CDR3 is TGTGCCAGTAGTATTTCGGGACAAGTGAACACTGAAGCTTTCTTT. It translates to CASSISGQVNTEAFF. The chain uses TRBV19 and TRBJ1-1, with a tentative D call TRBD1 (6 bases). V lost 3 bases to trimming and J lost 0 bases, with 11 bases between them. The CDR3 is 15 amino acids. CDR1 LNHDA and CDR2 SQIVND come from the germline V gene (reference sequence).

The chain recombines TRBV5-1 with TRBJ2-7; 10 positions agree with TRBD1. The CDR3 contains 14 residues. CDR1 and CDR2 (germline): SGHRS, YFSETQ. V dropped 4 bases and J dropped 5; count of bases not matched to a gene: 6. Written as DNA, the CDR3 is TGCGCCAGCAGCCCGGGACAGGGGAGTAACGAGCAGTACTTC. Translated: CASSPGQGSNEQYF.

The sample holds many counts of this clonotype. The chain has TRBV7-9 and TRBJ1-1, with D unresolved. The V gene's germline CDR1 is SEHNR and CDR2 FQNEAQ (reference sequence). The CDR3 length is 12 residues. V lost 3 bases, J lost 2 bases, and 4 bases lay in between. The CDR3 DNA follows: TGTGCCAGCAGCTTCCCCAACACTGAAGCTTTCTTT. Its protein product is CASSFPNTEAFF.

This clonotype was picked up many times. This chain uses TRBV7-9 with TRBJ2-7; the D is unclear. The germline V and J ends were trimmed by 4 bases and 5 bases, with 9 bases remaining between them. The CDR3 consists of 12 residues. The germline V gene encodes CDR1 SEHNR and CDR2 FQNEAQ (reference sequence). CDR3 in DNA: TGTGCCAGCAGCTCCCGTCTCAACGAGCAGTACTTC. This encodes CASSSRLNEQYF.

With respect to this clonotype: At one of its ends the junction is not consistent with the germline gene, which may arise from a read error. The chain uses TRBV7-6 and TRBJ2-7, with D uncertain. This CDR3 is built from 14 residues. Germline V lookup: CDR1 SGHVS, CDR2 FNYEAQ. CDR3 sequence (DNA): TGTGCCGGCAGCTTAACGGACGGCTCCTACGAGCAGTACTTC. Amino acids: CAGSLTDGSYEQYF. Drawing the rest from reference TRBV7-6 and TRBJ2-7, the complete variable domain is GAGVSQSPRYKVTKRGQDVALRCDPISGHVSLYWYRQALGQGPEFLTYFNYEAQQDKSGLPNDRFSAERPEGSISTLTIQRTEQRDSAMYRCAGSLTDGSYEQYFGPGTRLTVT.

This clonotype was found once. Being one base from a much bigger clone, this may be a read error. The V and J genes are TRBV20-1 and TRBJ2-7, with no clear D. The germline V gene has CDR1 DFQATT and CDR2 SNEGSKA (reference sequence). This CDR3 region has 13 residues. Here the CDR3 DNA reads TGCAGTGCTAGTACCTCGAGCTCCTACGAGCGGTACTTC. Translated, it gives CSASTSSSYERYF.

Many counts were recorded for this clonotype. The chain employs TRBV12-5 and TRBJ1-5; 7 bases are a match to TRBD1. V lost 5 bases, J lost 2 bases, and 9 bases stayed unmatched. The CDR3 has 16 amino acids. The germline gives CDR1 LGHNT, CDR2 FRNRAP. CDR3: CASGQTGVGGNQPQHF. As DNA, the CDR3 is TGTGCTAGTGGTCAAACAGGGGTAGGGGGCAATCAGCCCCAGCATTTT.

In its sample, this clonotype was seen many times. In nucleotides, the CDR3 is TGTGCCAGCAGTCTAGCGGGAGATACGCAGTATTTT. This translates into CASSLAGDTQYF. J is TRBJ2-3 and V is TRBV6-2 or TRBV6-3, with TRBD2 matching 8 bases. Germline loops: CDR1 MNHEY, CDR2 SVGEGT. J gave up 5 bases and V 5 bases, and 0 bases lay outside the gene matches. The CDR3 is made up of 12 amino acids.

This clonotype was seen repeatedly, ten times or more. This sequence joins TRBV7-6 and TRBJ2-2; 11 bases match TRBD2. The junction had 4 bases not matched to a gene; V was cut back by 1 base and J by 6 bases. The CDR3 is made up of 16 amino acids. Germline loops: CDR1 SGHVS, CDR2 FNYEAQ. The CDR3 here is CASSLDQLAGAGELFF. The CDR3 nucleotides read TGTGCCAGCAGCTTAGATCAACTAGCGGGGGCCGGGGAGCTGTTTTTT.

In its sample, this clonotype was seen many times. The J gene is TRBJ2-1, the V gene TRBV6-2 or TRBV6-3; a weak D match, TRBD2 (5 bases). The V gene's germline CDR1 is MNHEY and CDR2 SVGEGT. This CDR3 region has 16 residues. V was cut by 2 bases and J by 0 bases, with 11 bases left in between. CDR3 amino acids: CASSYRDYLSYNEQFF. Here the CDR3 DNA reads TGTGCCAGCAGTTACCGCGACTACCTCTCCTACAATGAGCAGTTCTTC.

The table lists this clonotype with many counts. The rearrangement links TRBV19 to TRBJ2-6; TRBD2 might be the D (5 bases). V dropped 1 base and J dropped 1 base, with 5 bases sitting between them. The CDR3 consists of 15 residues. Germline loops: CDR1 LNHDA, CDR2 SQIVND (reference sequence). CDR3 coding DNA: TGTGCCAGTAGTATAGGAGGGTCTGGGGCCAACGTCCTGACTTTC. Its translation: CASSIGGSGANVLTF.

This clonotype was counted many times. The chain links TRBV19 to TRBJ1-5; 7 bases are shared with TRBD1. Trimming removed 5 bases from V and 6 bases from J; junction bases left unmatched: 7. Germline CDR1 reads LNHDA; CDR2 reads SQIVND (reference sequence). The CDR3 has 14 amino acids. CDR3 sequence (DNA): TGTGCCAGTAGTTCGCACAGGGGTCGTCAGCCCCAGCATTTT. Translating it yields CASSSHRGRQPQHF.

This clonotype was seen at least ten times. The rearrangement joins TRBV7-9 to TRBJ2-1, with 11 positions matching TRBD2. CDR1 is SEHNR, CDR2 FQNEAQ, per germline (reference sequence). This CDR3 spans 19 amino acids. With 5 bases clipped from V and 9 bases from J, the junction kept 21 bases outside the gene matches. CDR3 coding DNA: TGTGCCAGCAGCCCCCCCCCCCCTCTAGCGGGAGGAGGGAAGAGTGAGCAGTTCTTC. It is translated as CASSPPPPLAGGGKSEQFF.